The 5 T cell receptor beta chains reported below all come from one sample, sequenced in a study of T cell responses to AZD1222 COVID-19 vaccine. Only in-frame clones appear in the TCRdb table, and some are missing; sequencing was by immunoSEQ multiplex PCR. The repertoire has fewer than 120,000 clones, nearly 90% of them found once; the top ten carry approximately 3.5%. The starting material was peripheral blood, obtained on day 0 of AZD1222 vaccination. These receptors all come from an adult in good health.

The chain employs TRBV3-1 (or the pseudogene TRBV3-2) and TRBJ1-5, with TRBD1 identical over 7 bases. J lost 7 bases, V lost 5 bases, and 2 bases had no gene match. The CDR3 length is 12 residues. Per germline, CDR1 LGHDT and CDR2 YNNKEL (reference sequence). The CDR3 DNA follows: TGTGCCAGCAGCACAGGGGAACAGCCCCAGCATTTT. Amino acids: CASSTGEQPQHF.

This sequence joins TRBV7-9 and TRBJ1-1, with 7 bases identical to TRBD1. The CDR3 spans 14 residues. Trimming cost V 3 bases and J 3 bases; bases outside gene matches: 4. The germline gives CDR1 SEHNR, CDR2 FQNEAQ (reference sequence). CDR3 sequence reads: CASSLDQGDTEAFF. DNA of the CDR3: TGTGCCAGCAGCTTGGACCAGGGGGACACTGAAGCTTTCTTT.

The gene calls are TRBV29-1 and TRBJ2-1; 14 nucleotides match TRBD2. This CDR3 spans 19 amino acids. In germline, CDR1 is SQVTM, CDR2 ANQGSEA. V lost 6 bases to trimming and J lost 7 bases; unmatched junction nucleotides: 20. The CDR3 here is CSVSPGLAGVIPPKNEQFF. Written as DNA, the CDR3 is TGCAGCGTGTCTCCGGGACTAGCGGGAGTTATTCCCCCCAAAAATGAGCAGTTCTTC.

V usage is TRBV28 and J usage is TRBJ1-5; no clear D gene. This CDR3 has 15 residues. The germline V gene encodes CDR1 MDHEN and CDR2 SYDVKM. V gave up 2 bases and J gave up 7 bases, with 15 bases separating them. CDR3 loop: CASSLLGISGQPQHF. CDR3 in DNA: TGTGCCAGCAGTTTACTGGGAATTAGCGGACAGCCCCAGCATTTT.

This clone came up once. The CDR3 DNA sequence: TGCGCCAGCAGCGTCCCTTTGGGGGGTGAAGAGACCCAGTACTTC. This encodes CASSVPLGGEETQYF. The chain joins TRBV5-1 to TRBJ2-5, with a possible D match to TRBD2 (6 bases). The V gene's germline CDR1 is SGHRS and CDR2 YFSETQ. V lost 4 bases and J lost 3, with 16 bases in between. The CDR3 runs to 15 residues. The variable domain in full, with the rest retrieved from reference TRBV5-1 and TRBJ2-5, is KAGVTQTPRYLIKTRGQQVTLSCSPISGHRSVSWYQQTPGQGLQFLFEYFSETQRNKGNFPGRFSGRQFSNSRSEMNVSTLELGDSALYLCASSVPLGGEETQYFGPGTRLLVL.